This record looks at one T cell receptor (beta chain) sequence and its context. This clonotype has only a few counts. Its antigen target is currently unknown. There are no base qualities to consult, and no much larger clone falls within one base. The sample originates from a study of post-analysis software for immune sequencing data (dated by TCRdb to the mid-2010s). In terms of the full investigation: The recorded disease courses included relapsing-remitting, secondary progressive and progressive-relapsing multiple sclerosis, and some patients had no subtype annotation. A subset of samples was prepared in parallel using single-end sample barcoding, then pooled and co-amplified after Illumina adapter ligation. The multiple sclerosis patient repertoires were compared with 10 to 12 previously published healthy control repertoires from donors aged roughly 6 to 27 years.

The library was produced with PCR. The run used an Illumina HiSeq 2500. Unique molecular identifiers were incorporated into TCR beta cDNA libraries to reduce PCR and sequencing biases. Per 1 to 10 million input T cells, roughly 500,000 cDNA molecules were obtained, such that each molecule approximated one T cell. The patient libraries were prepared and sequenced using the same protocol as the earlier healthy control dataset. Samples belonging to the same batch were prepared together, multiplexed and sequenced on a shared HiSeq lane. The authors' pipeline ran thus. Raw barcoded reads were processed with MIGEC, discarding single-read molecular identifier groups before consensus assembly and CDR3 extraction. VDJtools was used for post-analysis of the clonotype tables, with diversity normalized by down-sampling every dataset to the smallest sample size. To correct batch-related cross-sample contamination, repertoire overlap clustering matched CDR3 amino acid sequences but not nucleotide sequences. TCRdb's own reprocessing of the public reads used fastp at Q25 and MiXCR and kept productive beta chains. Each CDR3 protein gets just one entry, which takes the most common genes and DNA from the rows behind it. TCRdb assigned the V and J calls; the authors' analysis was not used. In all, the sample holds more than 500,000 distinct CDR3 sequences, and 34% of those were seen once. The ten biggest clones cover approximately 5.4% of the sample.

To demonstrate the VDJtools post-analysis software, the study profiled TCR beta repertoires from the peripheral blood of under 15 young patients with multiple sclerosis. The patients with multiple sclerosis were children and adolescents between roughly 6 and 17 years of age. Overall study results and their limits: Strong co-clustering of samples prepared in the same batch was shown by direct clustering with F measure, prompting a batch-effect correction. The multiple sclerosis patient group was slightly younger than the control group. Compared with controls, multiple sclerosis patients had significantly lower normalized Chao1 diversity, a finding suggesting substantial peripheral T-cell clonal expansion.

Sequencing was performed on blood. The receptor comes from a girl aged 2 to 17 with multiple sclerosis.

The DNA sequence reads TGCAGCGTTGAGGGTGGTAGAAGATATGGCTACACCTTC. Its protein reads: CSVEGGRRYGYTF. The chain couples TRBV29-1 to TRBJ1-2; the D gene lacks a confident call. The CDR3 spans 13 residues, from the cysteine through the phenylalanine. Only CDR3 DNA remains: 39 bases, in frame from the first base. As encoded in the germline V gene, CDR1 is SQVTM while CDR2 is ANQGSEA. V is cut by 3 bases and J by 5 bases, and the space between the germline ends is 13 bases.